The clone carrying this T cell receptor beta chain has only a few counts. Its antigen is not identified. The repertoire was sequenced with immunoSEQ multiplex PCR; TCRdb's copy has only in-frame clones and lacks some. The table lists fewer than 40,000 clones, around two thirds of them singletons. Germline CDR1 SGHTA, CDR2 FQGNSA. Trimming pared 1 base from V and 10 bases from J, leaving 11 bases between. The CDR3 covers 13 residues. The data were taken from a study of OX40 agonist ivuxolimab in advanced cancers. Study information: People in dose escalation had one of these cancers: hepatocellular carcinoma, melanoma, renal cell or head and neck cancer.

Study-level points and caveats: Clonal expansion from baseline to week 6 occurred in both CD4+ and CD8+ T cells.

Specimen: CD4+ or CD8+ T cells sorted from blood, collected in a trial of the OX40 agonist ivuxolimab. This TCR was sampled from an adult with an advanced solid tumor such as melanoma, head and neck, liver or kidney cancer. The chain recombines TRBV7-2 with TRBJ1-5; D unclear. The CDR3: CASSLGALLPQHF. CDR3 DNA: TGTGCCAGCAGCTTAGGGGCCCTCCTCCCCCAGCATTTT.